This TCR beta chain came from a study of long-term antiretroviral therapy in people with HIV. Overall study findings and caveats: Post-ART samples showed increased diversity that remained below transplant donor control levels. Regardless of time point, clones expanded before ART dominated the repertoire.

V lost 7 bases to trimming and J lost 1 base, with 16 bases between them. CDR3 length: 15 amino acids. Germline CDR1 is MNHNY and CDR2 is SVGAGI (reference sequence). In regard to this clone: As yet, its antigen is unknown.

Runs used v3.0 of the immunoSEQ assay and were done at survey level. TCRdb keeps only in-frame clones here, not all; method: immunoSEQ multiplex PCR. The sample includes some 30,000 clones, roughly 90% of them seen just once. The input for sequencing was unsorted PBMCs, taken 1.8 years after starting antiretroviral therapy. The gene calls are TRBV6-6 and TRBJ1-1; no clear D gene. The source is a young woman with HIV. The CDR3 protein is CASTYGDISNTEAFF. The CDR3 nucleotides read TGTGCCAGCACGTACGGGGATATATCGAACACTGAAGCTTTCTTT.